This TCR beta chain was captured by sequencing in a study of T cells in Graves' hyperthyroidism and ophthalmopathy. Points from the study as a whole: Blood also showed most of the thyroid clonotypes that were expanded above 0.001.

TCR beta CDR3 region amplification was performed from RNA transcripts. The HTBI primer set drove a first-round RT-PCR of the TCR CDR3. TCRdb re-derived calls from the multiplex PCR reads in MiXCR, one entry per CDR3 protein. The table shows hundreds of thousands of distinct CDR3 sequences, with roughly 20% occurring only once. As regards this clonotype: The target antigen is unknown.

The CDR3 covers 16 residues. With V trimmed by 6 bases and J by 5 bases, 11 bases remained unmatched. Looked up from germline, CDR1 is LGHDT and CDR2 is YNNKEL (reference sequence). The genes are TRBV3-1 and TRBJ2-2, with 8 bases lining up with TRBD2. Sequences were obtained from blood. The clonotype originates from a man aged 25 to 40 with Graves' ophthalmopathy. Here the CDR3 reads CASRYQRELRTGELFF. In DNA form, the CDR3 reads TGTGCCAGCAGGTATCAGCGGGAGTTACGGACCGGGGAGCTGTTTTTT.